Sequencing of this T cell receptor (beta chain) was carried out in a study of lymphopenia after photon versus proton radiotherapy. Study-wide points: Only patients who died were analyzed for survival; proton advantage is unproven.

Trimming left V 2 bases short and J 5 bases short, with 12 bases between. Per germline, CDR1 MNHEY and CDR2 SVGAGI. This CDR3 is 14 amino acids long. To note about this clone: The antigen is not known.

Produced via immunoSEQ multiplex PCR; TCRdb's table is partial and in-frame only. This table has over 50,000 clones, approximately 83% appearing once. The J gene is TRBJ2-5, the V gene TRBV6-5; TRBD1 might be the D (6 bases). This material consisted of peripheral blood, taken from a patient treated with photon-based radiotherapy. The receptor was derived from a man aged 35 to 55 with gastric cancer. CDR3 amino acids: CASSYTTGLETQYF. Written as DNA, the CDR3 is TGTGCCAGCAGTTACACCACAGGGTTGGAGACCCAGTACTTC.